This is a list of T cell receptor beta chains from one sample in a study of human T cells and chemical hapten exposure. In TCRdb, the RACE reads were re-called with MiXCR into one record per CDR3 protein. The sample consists of about 380,000 distinct CDR3 sequences, roughly 4.8% of them appearing once. This specimen consisted of whole blood, obtained in connection with sensitization to the hapten diphenylcyclopropenone (DPC). The receptor source for this set is a woman aged 50 to 60 with alopecia areata. Some clones in this sample may be carry-over from other donors' samples. Both conserved end residues are part of each CDR3. D genes are given only for firm matches. The size of a clone is reported for some rows only, either as once, few or many, or as a class for expanded clones.

TGTGCCATCAGTGAGTCGCCGGAATACGAGCAGTACTTC	CAISESPEYEQYF	many	.	TRBV10-3	TRBJ2-7
TGTGCCAGCAGCTCCTACAGGGAAACGCAGTATTTT	CASSSYRETQYF	many	.	TRBV6-1	TRBJ2-3
TGTGCCAGCACCCCCTCCCTGCCTTACAATGAGCAGTTCTTC	CASTPSLPYNEQFF	many	.	TRBV12-3/TRBV12-4	TRBJ2-1
TGTGCCAGCAGCTGGTTGCGGGGGTCAGATACGCAGTATTTT	CASSWLRGSDTQYF	many	TRBD2	TRBV7-2	TRBJ2-3
TGTGCCTGGAGTGTGAGGGACAGGCGGATTTCACCCCTCCACTTT	CAWSVRDRRISPLHF	many	TRBD1	TRBV30	TRBJ1-6
TGTGCCAGCAGCTCGAGAGGGCTTCAAGAGACCCAGTACTTC	CASSSRGLQETQYF	few	.	TRBV11-2	TRBJ2-5
TGCAGCGTTGGAGGGCTCCGGAATGAAAAACTGTTTTTT	CSVGGLRNEKLFF	many	.	TRBV29-1	TRBJ1-4
TGTGCCACCCTTGGGGGAGGCGGGGGGAACACTGAAGCTTTCTTT	CATLGGGGGNTEAFF	many	.	TRBV10-3	TRBJ1-1
TGCAGCGGAAACGAGGGCAGGGGGGGAGCTTTCTTT	CSGNEGRGGAFF	few	TRBD1	TRBV29-1	TRBJ1-1
TGTGCCAGCAGCCCAGCCAGGGTTGAGTCGAACACCGGGGAGCTGTTTTTT	CASSPARVESNTGELFF	many	.	TRBV6-5	TRBJ2-2
TGTGCCAGCAGACACCGTAGCAATCAGCCCCAGCATTTT	CASRHRSNQPQHF	.	.	TRBV6-5	TRBJ1-5
TGTGCCAGCAGTCACGGATACCGACGGACGGGCCGTGGGGGTTACGAGCAGTACTTC	CASSHGYRRTGRGGYEQYF	few	.	TRBV6-2/TRBV6-3	TRBJ2-7
TGTGCCAGCAGTTTCCAGGGCTACGAGCAGTACTTC	CASSFQGYEQYF	many	.	TRBV28	TRBJ2-7
TGTGCCAGCAGCTGGGGGACAGGGGGCGTGTATGGCTACACCTTC	CASSWGTGGVYGYTF	.	TRBD1	TRBV5-4	TRBJ1-2
TGTGCCAGCAGCTCCTGGACAGGAGCTAATTCACCCCTCCACTTT	CASSSWTGANSPLHF	many	TRBD1	TRBV7-9	TRBJ1-6
TGTGCCAGCAGCCCCGGGACCCCCTTTCGTCCGTACTTC	CASSPGTPFRPYF	.	.	TRBV14	TRBJ2-7
TGTGCCAGCAGCTTAATGGCGGGAGCAAACATTCAGTACTTC	CASSLMAGANIQYF	few	TRBD2	TRBV7-8	TRBJ2-4
TGTGCCAGCAGCTCCCACAGGGGGCCGGAGTCAGCTTTCTTT	CASSSHRGPESAFF	.	TRBD1	TRBV7-8	TRBJ1-1
TGCAGCGTTCTGGACTTCGGGACAGTCGGTGAAAAACTGTTTTTT	CSVLDFGTVGEKLFF	many	TRBD1	TRBV29-1	TRBJ1-4
TGTGCCAGCAGTACTCCTCGGGACAGCCCCTACGAGCAGTACTTC	CASSTPRDSPYEQYF	few	TRBD1	TRBV12-3/TRBV12-4	TRBJ2-7
TGTGCCAGCAGCGGGCGATGGGCAGGGATAGACAATGAGCAGTTCTTC	CASSGRWAGIDNEQFF	many	.	TRBV9	TRBJ2-1
TGTGCCAGCAGCCGGGAGGCGGCTGGGGCCAACGTCCTGACTTTC	CASSREAAGANVLTF	many	TRBD2	TRBV9	TRBJ2-6
TGTGCCAGCAGCTTATTTGGGACTAGCGAGACAGATACGCAGTATTTT	CASSLFGTSETDTQYF	few	TRBD2	TRBV7-2	TRBJ2-3
TGTGCCTCTATATCCTGGGGGAAAGAGACCCAGTACTTC	CASISWGKETQYF	few	.	TRBV28	TRBJ2-5
TGTGCCAGCTCACCCGCCGCGAGTCCTAACTATGGCTACACCTTC	CASSPAASPNYGYTF	few	.	TRBV18	TRBJ1-2
TGCGCCAGCAGCCAAGTTCTACAGTCGAACACCGGGGAGCTGTTTTTT	CASSQVLQSNTGELFF	many	.	TRBV4-1	TRBJ2-2
TGCAGCGTTGAGATCGGGGGAAGCACAGATACGCAGTATTTT	CSVEIGGSTDTQYF	.	.	TRBV29-1	TRBJ2-3
TGTGCCAGCAGGACTCCCGGGACAGGGACACCGTTTGGGGACTTC	CASRTPGTGTPFGDF	many	TRBD1	TRBV28	TRBJ2-7
TGTGCCAGCAGCCGGGGGCAGGGAGGATACGAGCAGTACTTC	CASSRGQGGYEQYF	few	.	TRBV3-1	TRBJ2-7
TGTGCCAGCAGCTTATCCTTCGATGAGCAGTTCTTC	CASSLSFDEQFF	many	.	TRBV7-9	TRBJ2-1
TGTGCCAGCAGTTTCAAAAGCGGTAGCTCCTACAATGAGCAGTTCTTC	CASSFKSGSSYNEQFF	many	.	TRBV6-5	TRBJ2-1
TGCGCCAGCAGCTTCTTCGGGAGCTCCTACGAGCAGTACTTC	CASSFFGSSYEQYF	many	.	TRBV5-1	TRBJ2-7
TGTGCCAGCAGCGTAGACAGTAACACTGAAGCTTTCTTT	CASSVDSNTEAFF	many	.	TRBV9	TRBJ1-1
TGTGCCACCAGTGATCGGCGGGCCTCTGGGGCCAACGTCCTGACTTTC	CATSDRRASGANVLTF	many	.	TRBV24-1	TRBJ2-6
TGTGCCAGCAGCCCTGAGGTGAGGTCAGGGACAGATACGCAGTATTTT	CASSPEVRSGTDTQYF	many	.	TRBV2	TRBJ2-3
TGTGCCACCAAGGTCGAGAGCTCTGGGGCCAACGTCCTGACTTTC	CATKVESSGANVLTF	few	.	TRBV24-1	TRBJ2-6
TGTGCCAGCAGCCAGTTGGGACTAGCGGACTACAATGAGCAGTTCTTC	CASSQLGLADYNEQFF	many	TRBD2	TRBV14	TRBJ2-1
TGTGCCAGCAGCGCCGCTTCTAGCGGGGGGGAGCAGTACTTC	CASSAASSGGEQYF	many	TRBD2	TRBV11-2	TRBJ2-7
TGTGCCATCAGTATTAAAGAGACCCAGTACTTC	CAISIKETQYF	few	.	TRBV10-3	TRBJ2-5
TGCGCCAGCAGCTTGGGACCGGTGGCCCGGGGCTCACCCCTCCACTTT	CASSLGPVARGSPLHF	few	.	TRBV5-1	TRBJ1-6
TGTGCCAGTCAAACCCGACAGGGCGGTCAGCCCCAGCATTTT	CASQTRQGGQPQHF	many	TRBD1	TRBV12-3/TRBV12-4	TRBJ1-5
TGCAGCGTAGCAGGTGCCAATCAGCCCCAGCATTTT	CSVAGANQPQHF	many	.	TRBV29-1	TRBJ1-5
TGCAGCGTTCAGGTCGATACGCAGTATTTT	CSVQVDTQYF	few	.	TRBV29-1	TRBJ2-3
TGTGCCAGCAGTTCTCTGAGAGGGTCGGGCACAGATACGCAGTATTTT	CASSSLRGSGTDTQYF	many	.	TRBV6-2/TRBV6-3	TRBJ2-3